This T cell receptor (beta chain) was documented in a study of blood T cell repertoires in COVID-19. Clinical history reported by participants formed the basis on which cohorts were assigned. Two negative PCRs, clearance, or symptom resolution characterized the recovered Cohort 3 donors. After removal of 5 bases from V and 4 bases from J, the junction contained 7 bases not matched to a gene. CDR1 and CDR2 (germline): SGHTA, FQGNSA. The CDR3 sequence is 15 residues long. Original processing notes: Reference gene primers were amplified, and this amplification served to estimate nucleated cell counts. The data were produced by immunoSEQ multiplex PCR, yet TCRdb's version contains in-frame clones alone and is incomplete. V, J and clone size reflect that table, while D and trimming were determined from the DNA. The sample lists 350,000 to 400,000 clones, around 92% occurring once.

The clonotype originates from a woman aged 25-40 years who had recovered from COVID-19. The chain is built from TRBV7-2 and TRBJ2-7; 11 bases are shared with TRBD2. Sequencing input: PBMCs or T cells enriched from blood (not recorded which). As DNA, the CDR3 is TGTGCCAGCAGCCTCAGGGGACTAGCGGCGTACGAGCAGTACTTC. This codes for CASSLRGLAAYEQYF.